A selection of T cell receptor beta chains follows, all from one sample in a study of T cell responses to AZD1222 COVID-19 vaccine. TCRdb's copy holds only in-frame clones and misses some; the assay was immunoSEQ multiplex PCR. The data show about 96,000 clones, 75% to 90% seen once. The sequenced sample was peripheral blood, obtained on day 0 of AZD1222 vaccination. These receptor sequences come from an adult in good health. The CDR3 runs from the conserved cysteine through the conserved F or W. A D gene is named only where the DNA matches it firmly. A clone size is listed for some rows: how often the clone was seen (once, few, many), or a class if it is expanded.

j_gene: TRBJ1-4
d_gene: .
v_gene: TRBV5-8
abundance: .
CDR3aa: CASSLNHRANEKLFF
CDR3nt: TGTGCCAGCAGCTTAAACCACCGGGCTAATGAAAAACTGTTTTTT

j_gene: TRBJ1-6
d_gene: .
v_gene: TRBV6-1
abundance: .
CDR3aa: CASSEVLTDSPLHF
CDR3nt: TGTGCCAGCAGTGAAGTTTTGACGGATTCACCCCTCCACTTT

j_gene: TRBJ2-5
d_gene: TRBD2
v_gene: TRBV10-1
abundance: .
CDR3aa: CASSVLGLAGGRVETQYF
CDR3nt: TGCGCCAGCAGTGTCCTTGGACTAGCGGGAGGAAGGGTGGAGACCCAGTACTTC

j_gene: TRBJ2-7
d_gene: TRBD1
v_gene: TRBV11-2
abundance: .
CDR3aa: CASSAWTGFSYEQYF
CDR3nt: TGTGCCAGCAGCGCCTGGACAGGGTTCTCCTACGAGCAGTACTTC

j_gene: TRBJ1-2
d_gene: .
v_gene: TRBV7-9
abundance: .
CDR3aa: CASSRGGQAANYGYTF
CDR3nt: TGTGCCAGCAGCCGAGGGGGGCAGGCGGCTAACTATGGCTACACCTTC

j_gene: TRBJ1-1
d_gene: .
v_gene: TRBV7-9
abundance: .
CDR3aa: CASSFLGGLNTEAFF
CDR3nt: TGTGCCAGCAGCTTTCTAGGGGGACTGAACACTGAAGCTTTCTTT

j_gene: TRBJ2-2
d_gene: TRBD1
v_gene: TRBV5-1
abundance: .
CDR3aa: CASSLGQGTGELFF
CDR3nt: TGCGCCAGCAGCTTGGGACAGGGTACCGGGGAGCTGTTTTTT

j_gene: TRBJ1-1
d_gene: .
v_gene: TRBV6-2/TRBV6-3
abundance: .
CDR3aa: CASSYSGGTEAFF
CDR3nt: TGTGCCAGCAGTTACTCAGGGGGCACTGAAGCTTTCTTT

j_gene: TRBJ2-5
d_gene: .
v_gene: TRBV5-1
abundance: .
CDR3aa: CASSLWAGETQYF
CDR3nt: TGCGCCAGCAGCTTGTGGGCAGGGGAGACCCAGTACTTC

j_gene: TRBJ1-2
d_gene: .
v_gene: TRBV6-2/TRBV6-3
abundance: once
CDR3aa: CASSQDSNYGYTF
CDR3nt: TGTGCCAGCAGTCAGGACAGTAACTATGGCTACACCTTC

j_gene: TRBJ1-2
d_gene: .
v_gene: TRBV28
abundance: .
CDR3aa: CASSSSGLGNYGYTF
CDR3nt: .

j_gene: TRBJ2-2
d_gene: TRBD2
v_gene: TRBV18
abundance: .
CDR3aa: CASSPLTSGSSTGELFF
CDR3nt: TGTGCCAGCTCTCCTCTAACTAGCGGTTCTTCCACCGGGGAGCTGTTTTTT

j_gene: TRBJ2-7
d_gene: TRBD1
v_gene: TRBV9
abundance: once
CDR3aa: CASSRTGAYEQYF
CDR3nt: TGTGCCAGCAGCAGGACAGGGGCCTACGAGCAGTACTTC

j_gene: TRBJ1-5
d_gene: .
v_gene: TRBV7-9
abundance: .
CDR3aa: CASSLGSGPGQPQHF
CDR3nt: TGTGCCAGCAGCTTAGGTTCAGGGCCGGGTCAGCCCCAGCATTTT

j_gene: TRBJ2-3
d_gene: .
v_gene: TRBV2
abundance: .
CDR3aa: CASRGDGADTQYF
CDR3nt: TGTGCCAGCAGGGGTGACGGCGCAGATACGCAGTATTTT

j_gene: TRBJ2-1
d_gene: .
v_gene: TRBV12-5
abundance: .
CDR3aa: CASGLEASTYNEQFF
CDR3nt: TGTGCTAGTGGTTTGGAGGCCTCCACCTACAATGAGCAGTTCTTC

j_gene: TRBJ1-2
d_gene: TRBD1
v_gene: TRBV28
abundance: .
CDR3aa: CASSLIQGANYGYTF
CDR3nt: TGTGCCAGCAGCCTGATACAGGGGGCGAACTATGGCTACACCTTC

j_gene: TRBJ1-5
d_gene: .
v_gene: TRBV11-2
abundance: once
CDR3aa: CASSPRPRTKPQCNQPQHF
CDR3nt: TGTGCCAGCAGCCCACGCCCCAGAACCAAGCCCCAATGCAATCAGCCCCAGCATTTT

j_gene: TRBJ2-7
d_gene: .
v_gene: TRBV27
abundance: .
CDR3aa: CASSFSSGTRVYEQYF
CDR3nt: TGTGCCAGCAGTTTCTCCTCCGGGACGAGGGTCTACGAGCAGTACTTC

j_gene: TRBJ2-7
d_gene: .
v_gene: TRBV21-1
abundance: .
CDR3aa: CASSKVVEAGLSYEQYF
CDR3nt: TGTGCCAGCAGCAAAGTTGTCGAAGCGGGCCTATCCTACGAGCAGTACTTC

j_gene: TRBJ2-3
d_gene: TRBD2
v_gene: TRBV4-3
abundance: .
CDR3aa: CASSLRGTSGSLVADTQYF
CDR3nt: TGCGCCAGCAGTCTCCGAGGGACTAGCGGGAGTTTGGTCGCAGATACGCAGTATTTT

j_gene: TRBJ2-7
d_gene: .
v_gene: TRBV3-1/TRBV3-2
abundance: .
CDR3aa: CASSQDRELEQYF
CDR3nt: TGTGCCAGCAGCCAAGATAGGGAGCTCGAGCAGTACTTC

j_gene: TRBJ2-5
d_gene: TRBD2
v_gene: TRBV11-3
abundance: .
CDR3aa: CASSFGSTGGETQYF
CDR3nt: TGTGCCAGCAGCTTCGGGTCGACGGGAGGGGAGACCCAGTACTTC

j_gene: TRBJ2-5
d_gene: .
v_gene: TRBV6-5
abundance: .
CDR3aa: CASRDGGATKTQYF
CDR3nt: TGTGCCAGCAGGGATGGGGGGGCCACAAAGACCCAGTACTTC

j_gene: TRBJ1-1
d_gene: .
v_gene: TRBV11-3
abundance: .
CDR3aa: CASSFDRNTEAFF
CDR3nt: TGTGCCAGCAGCTTTGACAGGAACACTGAAGCTTTCTTT

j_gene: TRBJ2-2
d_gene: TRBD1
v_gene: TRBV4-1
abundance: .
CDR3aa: CASSQEWGQGKLSTGELFF
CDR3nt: TGCGCCAGCAGCCAAGAATGGGGACAGGGTAAATTGAGCACCGGGGAGCTGTTTTTT

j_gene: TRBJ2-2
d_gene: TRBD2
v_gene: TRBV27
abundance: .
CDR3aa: CASSFKRESTGELFF
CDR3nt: TGTGCCAGCAGTTTTAAGCGGGAGAGTACCGGGGAGCTGTTTTTT

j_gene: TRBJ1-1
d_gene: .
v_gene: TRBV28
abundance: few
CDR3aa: CASSLIRGLGGTEAFF
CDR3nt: TGTGCCAGCAGTCTCATCAGGGGTCTAGGTGGCACTGAAGCTTTCTTT

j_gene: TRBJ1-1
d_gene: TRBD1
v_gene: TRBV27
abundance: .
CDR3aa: CASSPRGTGNTEAFF
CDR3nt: TGTGCCAGCAGCCCTAGGGGGACAGGGAACACTGAAGCTTTCTTT

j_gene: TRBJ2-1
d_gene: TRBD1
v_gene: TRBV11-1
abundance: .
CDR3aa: CASSSTRDRILPEQFF
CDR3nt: TGTGCCAGCAGTTCAACCCGGGACAGGATACTACCCGAGCAGTTCTTC

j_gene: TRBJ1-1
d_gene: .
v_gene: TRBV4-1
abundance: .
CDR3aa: CASSPLVGGLKTEAFF
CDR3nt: TGCGCCAGCAGCCCGTTGGTTGGGGGGTTGAAAACTGAAGCTTTCTTT

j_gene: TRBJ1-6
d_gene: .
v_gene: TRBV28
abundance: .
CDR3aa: CASSPGVTLSPLHF
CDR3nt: TGTGCCAGCAGTCCGGGGGTGACCCTTTCACCCCTCCACTTT

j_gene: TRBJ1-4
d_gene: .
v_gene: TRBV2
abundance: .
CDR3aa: CASSEVFGEKLFF
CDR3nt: TGTGCCAGCAGTGAGGTTTTCGGGGAAAAACTGTTTTTT

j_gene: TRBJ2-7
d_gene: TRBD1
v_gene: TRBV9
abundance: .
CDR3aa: CASSVGQSGYEQYF
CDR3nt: TGTGCCAGCAGCGTGGGACAGTCAGGCTACGAGCAGTACTTC

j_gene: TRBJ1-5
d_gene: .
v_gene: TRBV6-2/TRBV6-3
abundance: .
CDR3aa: CASSYGGSRNQPQHF
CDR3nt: TGTGCCAGCAGTTACGGGGGGTCTCGCAATCAGCCCCAGCATTTT

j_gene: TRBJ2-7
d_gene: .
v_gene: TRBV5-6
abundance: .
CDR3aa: CASSFRGAGPYEQYF
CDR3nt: TGTGCCAGCAGCTTCCGGGGGGCCGGACCCTACGAGCAGTACTTC

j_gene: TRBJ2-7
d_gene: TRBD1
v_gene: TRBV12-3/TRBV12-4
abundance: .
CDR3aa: CASSSLDRASF
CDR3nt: TGTGCCAGCAGTTCCCTTGACAGGGCCAGCTTC

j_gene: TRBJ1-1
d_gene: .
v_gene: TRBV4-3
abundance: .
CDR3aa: CASSQDFSRTEAFF
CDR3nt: TGCGCCAGCAGCCAAGATTTTAGCAGGACTGAAGCTTTCTTT

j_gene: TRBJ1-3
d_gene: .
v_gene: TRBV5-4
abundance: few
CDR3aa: CASSLGTAAWTGGNTIYF
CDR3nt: TGTGCCAGCAGCTTGGGTACCGCCGCTTGGACTGGAGGAAACACCATATATTTT

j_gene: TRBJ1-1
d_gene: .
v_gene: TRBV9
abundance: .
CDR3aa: CASSFRQRGTEAFF
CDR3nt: TGTGCCAGCAGCTTCCGACAGAGGGGCACTGAAGCTTTCTTT

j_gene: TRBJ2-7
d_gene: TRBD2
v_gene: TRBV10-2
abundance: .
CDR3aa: CASSGTSGSPEQYF
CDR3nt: TGCGCCAGCAGTGGGACTAGCGGGAGTCCCGAGCAGTACTTC

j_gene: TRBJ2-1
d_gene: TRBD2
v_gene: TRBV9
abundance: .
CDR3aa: CASSSGTSGRANEQFF
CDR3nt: TGTGCCAGCAGCTCCGGGACTAGCGGGAGGGCGAATGAGCAGTTCTTC

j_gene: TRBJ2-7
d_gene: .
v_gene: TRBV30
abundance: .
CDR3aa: CAWTEGSSSYEQYF
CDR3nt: TGTGCCTGGACCGAGGGCTCGAGCTCCTACGAGCAGTACTTC

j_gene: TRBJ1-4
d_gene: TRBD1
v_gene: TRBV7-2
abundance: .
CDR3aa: CASSSRQGLGEKLFF
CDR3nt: TGTGCCAGCAGCTCCCGACAGGGGCTAGGAGAAAAACTGTTTTTT

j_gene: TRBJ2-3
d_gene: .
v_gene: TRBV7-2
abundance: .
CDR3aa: CASSEIPSTDTQYF
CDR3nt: TGTGCCAGCAGCGAGATCCCTAGCACAGATACGCAGTATTTT

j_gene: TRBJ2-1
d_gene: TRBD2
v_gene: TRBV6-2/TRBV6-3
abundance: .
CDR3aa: CASSYSPTSGSSYNEQFF
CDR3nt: TGTGCCAGCAGTTACTCGCCGACTAGCGGGAGCTCCTACAATGAGCAGTTCTTC

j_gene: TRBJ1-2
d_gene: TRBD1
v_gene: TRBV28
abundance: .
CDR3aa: CASSETGQGPLGTF
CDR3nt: TGTGCCAGCAGTGAGACGGGACAGGGCCCTCTCGGGACCTTC

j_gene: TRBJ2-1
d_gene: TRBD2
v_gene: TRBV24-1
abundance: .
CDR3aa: CATSDGLAVRINEQFF
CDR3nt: TGTGCCACCAGTGATGGACTAGCGGTGAGGATCAATGAGCAGTTCTTC

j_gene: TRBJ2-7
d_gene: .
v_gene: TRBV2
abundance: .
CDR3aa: CASSPMTVTSYEQYF
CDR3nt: TGTGCCAGCAGTCCTATGACGGTGACCTCCTACGAGCAGTACTTC

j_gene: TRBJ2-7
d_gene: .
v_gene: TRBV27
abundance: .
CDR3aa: CASSLLQGAGEQYF
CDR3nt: TGTGCCAGCAGTTTATTACAGGGAGCTGGCGAGCAGTACTTC

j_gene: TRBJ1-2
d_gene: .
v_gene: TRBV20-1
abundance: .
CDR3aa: CSASGDFFGYTF
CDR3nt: TGCAGTGCTAGTGGGGACTTCTTTGGCTACACCTTC

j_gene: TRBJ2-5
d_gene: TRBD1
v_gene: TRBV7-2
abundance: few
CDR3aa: CASSSGTGLETQYF
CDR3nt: TGTGCCAGCAGCTCCGGGACAGGGTTGGAGACCCAGTACTTC

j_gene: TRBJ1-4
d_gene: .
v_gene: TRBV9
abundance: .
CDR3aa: CASSVEGQPTEKLFF
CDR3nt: TGTGCCAGCAGCGTAGAAGGTCAGCCGACTGAAAAACTGTTTTTT

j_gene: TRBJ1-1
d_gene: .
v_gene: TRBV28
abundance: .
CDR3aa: CASSFAQENTEAFF
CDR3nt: TGTGCCAGCAGTTTTGCACAGGAGAACACTGAAGCTTTCTTT

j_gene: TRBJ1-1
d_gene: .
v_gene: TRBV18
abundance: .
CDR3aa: CASSPPSGANTEAFF
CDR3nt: TGTGCCAGCTCACCACCGTCAGGGGCGAACACTGAAGCTTTCTTT

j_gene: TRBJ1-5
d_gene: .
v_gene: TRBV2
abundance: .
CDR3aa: CASSTPDKRGPQHF
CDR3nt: TGTGCCAGCAGCACCCCGGACAAGAGAGGGCCCCAGCATTTT

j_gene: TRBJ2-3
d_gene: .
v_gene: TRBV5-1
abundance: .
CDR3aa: CASSFGGTDTQYF
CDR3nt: TGCGCCAGCAGCTTCGGGGGCACAGATACGCAGTATTTT

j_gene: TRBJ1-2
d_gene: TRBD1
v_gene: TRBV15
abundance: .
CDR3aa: CATSRDPRTGYGYTF
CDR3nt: TGTGCCACCAGCAGAGATCCCAGGACAGGGTATGGCTACACCTTC